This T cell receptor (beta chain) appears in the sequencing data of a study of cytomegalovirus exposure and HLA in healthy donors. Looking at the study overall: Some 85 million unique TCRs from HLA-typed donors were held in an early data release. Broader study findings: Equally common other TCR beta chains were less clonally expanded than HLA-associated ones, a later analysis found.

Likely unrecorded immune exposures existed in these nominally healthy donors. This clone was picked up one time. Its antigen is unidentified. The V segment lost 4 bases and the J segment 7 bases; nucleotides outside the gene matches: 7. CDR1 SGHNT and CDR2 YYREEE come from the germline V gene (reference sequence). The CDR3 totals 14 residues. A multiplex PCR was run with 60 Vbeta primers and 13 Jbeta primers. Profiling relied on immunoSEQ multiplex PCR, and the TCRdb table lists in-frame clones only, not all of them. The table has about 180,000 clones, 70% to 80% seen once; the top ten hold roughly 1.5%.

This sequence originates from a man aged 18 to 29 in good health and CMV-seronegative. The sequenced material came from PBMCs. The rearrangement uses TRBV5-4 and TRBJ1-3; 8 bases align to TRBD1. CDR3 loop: CASSGGQARNTIYF. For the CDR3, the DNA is TGTGCCAGCAGCGGGGGACAGGCGAGGAACACCATATATTTT.